Included here is one T cell receptor beta chain sequence, with context. This clonotype was detected ten times or more. The target of this receptor is not known. Base qualities are not recorded, but no much larger clone differs from it by a single base. Only healthy Caucasian donors were included. The researchers also sequenced three unrelated adults who were not twins: a male aged 18 to 30, a male aged 50 to 59, and a female aged 50 to 59. Miltenyi CD45RO+ enrichment and human naive T-cell isolation kits were used to isolate memory (CD45RO+) and naive T cells from PBMC. The data stem from a study of identical twins (dated by TCRdb to the mid-2010s). Regarding the study in general: To test whether fetal clonotypes persist, this study deep-sequenced TCR alpha and beta repertoires from monozygotic twins, from unrelated adults of various ages, and from cord blood. Replicate twin experiments were performed at different times using different library preparation protocols to rule out contamination. What the study reported, not specific to this receptor: Recombination models systematically underestimated out-of-frame TCR alpha sharing in monozygotic twins but agreed with sharing between unrelated individuals. Because the same donors could not be followed over many years, the conclusions depended on cross-sectional statistical analysis. In beta out-of-frame sequences, excess twin sharing was weaker, because having fewer shared sequences lowered the signal-to-noise ratio. Invariant T cells such as MAIT and iNKT could partly confound zero-insertion analyses, although diverse VJ usage argued against such confounding for most clonotypes. Compared with coincidental sharing between unrelated individuals, out-of-frame TCR alpha sequences shared between twins had an excess of sequences with low generation probability. Fewer insertions were carried by abundant cord blood beta clonotypes; a weaker similar trend was observed in young adult naive repertoires, while no such trend was observed in memory repertoires.

Receptor amplification or capture employed 5' RACE. The sequencing machine was an Illumina HiSeq 2000. A universal primer binding site was introduced by template switching, and a unique molecular identifier was present in the final cDNA, enabling accurate counting of TCR cDNA molecules. First-strand cDNA for TCR alpha and beta chains was synthesized from specific primers in the conserved constant-segment region. Each cDNA library was double barcoded, with a SMART-Mk sample barcode plus Illumina barcodes, to control for contamination. TruSeq adapter sequences, together with Illumina sample barcodes, were added in two successive PCR steps. Sequencing of the TCR alpha and beta cDNA libraries was done on the Illumina HiSeq platform using custom primers. Turning to the authors' computational methods: Raw reads were processed with MiGEC to extract unique molecular identifiers, and MiXCR was used to determine CDR3 positions. Recombination models were inferred per individual with the repgenHMM and IGoR tools using an EM algorithm. The analysis of shared clonotypes was done with the tcR package in R, with sharing normalized by the product of cloneset sizes. Out-of-frame nonproductive sequences were analyzed to study raw recombination free of thymic and clonal selection effects. TCRdb redid the processing of the public reads, applying fastp at Q25 and MiXCR, and retained in-frame beta chains. Each entry merges the rows of one CDR3 protein and shows their most common DNA and genes. The V and J calls, along with clone size, are taken from TCRdb and not from the paper's own processing. For this sample there are around 340,000 distinct CDR3 sequences; 8.5% to 10% appear just once. 7.5% to 9.5% of the sample lies in the top ten.

Trimming takes 0 bases from V and 3 bases from J, and the germline ends sit 11 bases apart. Reading from cysteine to phenylalanine, the CDR3 counts 14 amino acids. Left in the record is the CDR3 DNA by itself, 42 bases read in frame from the first base. CDR1 and CDR2 (DFQATT, SNEGSKA) derive from the germline V gene (reference sequence). The chain was built from TRBV20-1 and TRBJ1-1; the D gene lacks a confident call. Source material: naive T cells sorted from blood. The cell subset or site label on this specimen signifies: cells isolated with a human naive T-cell isolation kit. The clonotype was recovered from a woman aged 45-65 years in good health. The encoded CDR3 is CSARDLLRDTEAFF. The DNA is as follows: TGCAGTGCTAGAGATTTGTTACGGGACACTGAAGCTTTCTTT.